The clone carrying this T cell receptor beta chain was picked up a small number of times. The antigen is undetermined. Unique molecular identifiers tagged the TCR beta cDNA libraries. When roughly 0.85 to 11 million T cells were used, they gave roughly 490,000 cDNA molecules. Via MiXCR, TCRdb re-called the PCR reads, giving one row per CDR3 protein. Of 150,000 to 200,000 distinct CDR3 sequences listed, approximately 35% were seen once; the top ten hold under 30%. This sample was included in a study of post-analysis software for immune sequencing data. Findings and caveats of the study: Those with multiple sclerosis, the patient group, showed significantly lower normalized Chao1 diversity than controls.

Sequenced here: blood, sampled after autologous hematopoietic stem cell transplantation. This sequence originates from a girl aged 10 to 17 with multiple sclerosis.

CDR3 amino acids: CASSRATLYEQYF. The CDR3, as DNA: TGTGCCAGCAGTAGGGCTACTCTCTACGAGCAGTACTTC. The gene calls are TRBV2 and TRBJ2-4; no clear D gene. Gene TRBJ2-7 matches the end of the DNA better, so the J call may be wrong. The CDR3 extends over 13 amino acids. Germline lookup yields CDR1 SNHLY and CDR2 FYNNEI.